This T cell receptor beta chain was recovered during a study of cytomegalovirus exposure and HLA in healthy donors. PCR used 60 Vbeta primers and 13 Jbeta primers. Method: immunoSEQ multiplex PCR; TCRdb's copy keeps in-frame clones and lacks some. The repertoire consists of more than 95,000 clones, with 73% occurring once and the leading ten covering about 4.5%. This CDR3 is built from 16 residues. CDR1 and CDR2 (germline): MNHNS, SASEGT. V dropped 3 bases and J dropped 0 bases, with 12 bases sitting between them. The source material was PBMCs. The sequence came from a man aged 60 to 69 in good health and CMV-seropositive. V gene TRBV6-1 combines with J gene TRBJ2-4; D not resolved. This CDR3 is CASSDPATLAKNIQYF. The CDR3 DNA follows: TGTGCCAGCAGTGACCCCGCTACGCTAGCCAAAAACATTCAGTACTTC.